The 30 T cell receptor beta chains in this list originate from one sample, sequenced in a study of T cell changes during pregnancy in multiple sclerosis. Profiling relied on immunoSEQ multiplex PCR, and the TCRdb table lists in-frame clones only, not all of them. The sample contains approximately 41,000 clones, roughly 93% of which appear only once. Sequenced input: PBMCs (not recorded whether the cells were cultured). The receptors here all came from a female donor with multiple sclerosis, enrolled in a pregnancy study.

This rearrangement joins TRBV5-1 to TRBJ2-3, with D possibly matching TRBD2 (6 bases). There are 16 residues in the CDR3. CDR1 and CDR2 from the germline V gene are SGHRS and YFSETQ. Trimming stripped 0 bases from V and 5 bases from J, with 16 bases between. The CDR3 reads CASSLGSGWGEDTQYF. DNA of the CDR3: TGCGCCAGCAGCTTGGGATCCGGTTGGGGGGAAGATACGCAGTATTTT. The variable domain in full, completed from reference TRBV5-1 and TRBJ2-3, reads KAGVTQTPRYLIKTRGQQVTLSCSPISGHRSVSWYQQTPGQGLQFLFEYFSETQRNKGNFPGRFSGRQFSNSRSEMNVSTLELGDSALYLCASSLGSGWGEDTQYFGPGTRLTVL.

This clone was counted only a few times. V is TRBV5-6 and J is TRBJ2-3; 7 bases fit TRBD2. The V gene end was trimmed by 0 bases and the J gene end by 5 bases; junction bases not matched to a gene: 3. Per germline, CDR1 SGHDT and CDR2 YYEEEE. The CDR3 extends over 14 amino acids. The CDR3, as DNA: TGTGCCAGCAGCTTGGTGGGGAGGGGAGATACGCAGTATTTT. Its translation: CASSLVGRGDTQYF.

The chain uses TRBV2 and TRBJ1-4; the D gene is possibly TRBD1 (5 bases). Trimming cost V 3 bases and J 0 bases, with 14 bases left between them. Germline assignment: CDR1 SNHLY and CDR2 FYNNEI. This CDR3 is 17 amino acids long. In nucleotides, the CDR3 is TGTGCCAGCAGTGATGACCCCCGGGGCGCAACTAATGAAAAACTGTTTTTT. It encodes CASSDDPRGATNEKLFF.

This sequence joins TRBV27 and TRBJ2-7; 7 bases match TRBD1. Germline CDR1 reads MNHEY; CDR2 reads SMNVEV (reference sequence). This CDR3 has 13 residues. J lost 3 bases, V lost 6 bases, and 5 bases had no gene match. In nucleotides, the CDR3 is TGTGCCAGCAGCCGCGACAGGGACTACGAGCAGTACTTC. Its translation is CASSRDRDYEQYF.

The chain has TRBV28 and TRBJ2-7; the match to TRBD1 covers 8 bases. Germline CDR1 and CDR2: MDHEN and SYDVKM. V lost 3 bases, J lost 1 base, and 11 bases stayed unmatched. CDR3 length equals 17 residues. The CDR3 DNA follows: TGTGCCAGCAGTTTCCCCGGGTTACGGGACAGGTCCTACGAGCAGTACTTC. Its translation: CASSFPGLRDRSYEQYF. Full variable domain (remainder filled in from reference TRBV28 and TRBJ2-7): DVKVTQSSRYLVKRTGEKVFLECVQDMDHENMFWYRQDPGLGLRLIYFSYDVKMKEKGDIPEGYSVSREKKERFSLILESASTNQTSMYLCASSFPGLRDRSYEQYFGPGTRLTVT.

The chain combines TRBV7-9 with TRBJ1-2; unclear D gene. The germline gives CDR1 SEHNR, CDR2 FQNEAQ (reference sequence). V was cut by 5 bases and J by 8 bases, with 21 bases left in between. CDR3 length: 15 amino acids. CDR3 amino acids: CASSPPLGVGGGYTF. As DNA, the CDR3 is TGTGCCAGCAGCCCCCCGCTGGGCGTTGGAGGGGGCTACACCTTC.

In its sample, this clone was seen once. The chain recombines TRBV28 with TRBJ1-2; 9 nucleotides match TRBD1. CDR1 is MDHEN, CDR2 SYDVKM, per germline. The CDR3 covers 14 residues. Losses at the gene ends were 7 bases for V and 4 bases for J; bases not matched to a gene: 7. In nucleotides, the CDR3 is TGTGCCAGCAAACCGGGACAGGGACTCTATGGCTACACCTTC. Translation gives CASKPGQGLYGYTF.

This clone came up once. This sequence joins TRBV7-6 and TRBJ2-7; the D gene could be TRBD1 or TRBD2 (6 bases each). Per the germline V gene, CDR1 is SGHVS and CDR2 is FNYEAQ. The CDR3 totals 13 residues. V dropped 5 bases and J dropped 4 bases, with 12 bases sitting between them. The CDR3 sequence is CASSPKGGYEQYF. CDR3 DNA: TGTGCCAGCAGCCCTAAAGGGGGGTACGAGCAGTACTTC.

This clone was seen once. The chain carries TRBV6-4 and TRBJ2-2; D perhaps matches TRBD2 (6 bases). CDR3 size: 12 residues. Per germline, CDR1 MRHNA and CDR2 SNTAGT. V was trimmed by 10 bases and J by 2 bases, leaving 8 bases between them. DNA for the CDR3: TGTGCCACCGGGACTAACACCGGGGAGCTGTTTTTT. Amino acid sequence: CATGTNTGELFF.

Here the CDR3 reads CSPRLAGRTDTQYF. In DNA, the CDR3 is TGCAGCCCCAGGTTAGCGGGGCGCACAGATACGCAGTATTTT. The rearrangement links TRBV29-1 to TRBJ2-3, with 8 bases lining up with TRBD2. The germline V gene encodes CDR1 SQVTM and CDR2 ANQGSEA. Trimming cost V 8 bases and J 1 base; bases outside gene matches: 8. This CDR3 has 14 amino acids.

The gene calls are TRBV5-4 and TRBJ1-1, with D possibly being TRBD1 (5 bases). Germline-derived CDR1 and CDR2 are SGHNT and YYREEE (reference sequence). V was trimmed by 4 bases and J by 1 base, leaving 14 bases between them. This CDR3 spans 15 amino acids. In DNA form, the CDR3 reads TGTGCCAGCAGCGATCCGGGACTGAGGAACACTGAAGCTTTCTTT. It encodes CASSDPGLRNTEAFF.

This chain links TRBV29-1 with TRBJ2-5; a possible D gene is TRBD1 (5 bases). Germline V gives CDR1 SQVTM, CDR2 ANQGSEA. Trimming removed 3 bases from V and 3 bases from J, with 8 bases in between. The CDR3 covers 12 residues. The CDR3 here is CSVEGLEETQYF. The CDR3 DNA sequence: TGCAGCGTTGAGGGGCTCGAAGAGACCCAGTACTTC. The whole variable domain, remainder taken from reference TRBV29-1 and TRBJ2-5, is SAVISQKPSRDICQRGTSLTIQCQVDSQVTMMFWYRQQPGQSLTLIATANQGSEATYESGFVIDKFPISRPNLTFSTLTVSNMSPEDSSIYLCSVEGLEETQYFGPGTRLLVL.

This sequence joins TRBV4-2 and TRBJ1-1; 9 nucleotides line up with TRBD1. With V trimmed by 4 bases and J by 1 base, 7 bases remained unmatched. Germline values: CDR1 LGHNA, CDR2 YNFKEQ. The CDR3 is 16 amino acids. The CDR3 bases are TGTGCCAGCAGCCCGAACAGGGGGCGTCCGAACACTGAAGCTTTCTTT. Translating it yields CASSPNRGRPNTEAFF.

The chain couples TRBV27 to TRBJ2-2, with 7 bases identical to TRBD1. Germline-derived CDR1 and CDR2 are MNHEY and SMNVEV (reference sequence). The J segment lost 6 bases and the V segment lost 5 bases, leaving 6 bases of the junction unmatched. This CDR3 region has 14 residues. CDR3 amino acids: CASSPQGVAGELFF. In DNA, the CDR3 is TGTGCCAGCAGTCCTCAGGGGGTCGCCGGGGAGCTGTTTTTT.

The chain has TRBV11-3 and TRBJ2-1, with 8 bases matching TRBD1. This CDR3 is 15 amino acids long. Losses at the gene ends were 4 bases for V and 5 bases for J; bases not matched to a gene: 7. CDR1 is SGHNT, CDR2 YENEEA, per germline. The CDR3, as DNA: TGTGCCAGCAGCTCCCCATCGACAGGGGACAATGAGCAGTTCTTC. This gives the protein CASSSPSTGDNEQFF. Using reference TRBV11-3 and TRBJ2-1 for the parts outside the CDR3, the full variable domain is EAGVVQSPRYKIIEKKQPVAFWCNPISGHNTLYWYLQNLGQGPELLIRYENEEAVDDSQLPKDRFSAERLKGVDSTLKIQPAELGDSAVYLCASSSPSTGDNEQFFGPGTRLTVL.

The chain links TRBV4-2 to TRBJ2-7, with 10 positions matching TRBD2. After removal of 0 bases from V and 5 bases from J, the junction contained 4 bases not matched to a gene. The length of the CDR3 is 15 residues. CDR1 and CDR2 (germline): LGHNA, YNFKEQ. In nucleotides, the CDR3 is TGTGCCAGCAGCCAAGAGTTAGCGGGAGGCCACGAGCAGTACTTC. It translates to CASSQELAGGHEQYF.

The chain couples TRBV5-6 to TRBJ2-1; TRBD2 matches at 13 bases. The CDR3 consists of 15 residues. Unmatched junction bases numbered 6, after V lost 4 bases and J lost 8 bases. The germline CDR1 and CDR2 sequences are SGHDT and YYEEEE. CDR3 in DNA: TGTGCCAGCAGCCACGGACTAGCGGGAGTGTATGAGCAGTTCTTC. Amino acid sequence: CASSHGLAGVYEQFF.

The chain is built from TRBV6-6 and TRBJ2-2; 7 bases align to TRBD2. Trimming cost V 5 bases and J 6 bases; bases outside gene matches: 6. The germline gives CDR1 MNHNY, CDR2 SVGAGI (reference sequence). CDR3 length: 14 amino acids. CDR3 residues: CASSLQGGAGELFF. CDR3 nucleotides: TGTGCCAGCAGTCTTCAGGGAGGGGCCGGGGAGCTGTTTTTT.

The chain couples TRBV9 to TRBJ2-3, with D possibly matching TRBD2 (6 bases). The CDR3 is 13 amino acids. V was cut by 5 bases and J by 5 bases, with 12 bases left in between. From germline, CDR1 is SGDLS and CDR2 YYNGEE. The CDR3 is CASRAEGLDTQYF. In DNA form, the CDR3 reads TGTGCCAGCAGGGCGGAGGGATTAGATACGCAGTATTTT.

The CDR3 sequence: CASSLGVSNQPQHF. CDR3 DNA sequence: TGTGCCAGTAGTTTAGGGGTGAGCAATCAGCCCCAGCATTTT. The chain couples TRBV19 to TRBJ1-5, with a tentative D call TRBD1 (5 bases). CDR1 LNHDA and CDR2 SQIVND come from the germline V gene (reference sequence). V lost 5 bases to trimming and J lost 1 base, with 9 bases between them. The CDR3 consists of 14 residues.

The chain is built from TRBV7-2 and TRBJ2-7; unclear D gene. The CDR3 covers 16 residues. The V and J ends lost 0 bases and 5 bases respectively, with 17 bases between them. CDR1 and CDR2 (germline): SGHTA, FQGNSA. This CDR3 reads CASSLAGYPIKDEQYF. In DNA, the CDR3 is TGTGCCAGCAGCTTAGCGGGGTACCCAATTAAGGACGAGCAGTACTTC.

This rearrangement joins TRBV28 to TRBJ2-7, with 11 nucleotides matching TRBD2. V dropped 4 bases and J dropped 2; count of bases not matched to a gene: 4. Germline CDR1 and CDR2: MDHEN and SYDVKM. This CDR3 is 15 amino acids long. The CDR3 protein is CASSSGTSGAYEQYF. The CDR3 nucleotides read TGTGCCAGCAGTTCCGGGACTAGCGGAGCCTACGAGCAGTACTTC.

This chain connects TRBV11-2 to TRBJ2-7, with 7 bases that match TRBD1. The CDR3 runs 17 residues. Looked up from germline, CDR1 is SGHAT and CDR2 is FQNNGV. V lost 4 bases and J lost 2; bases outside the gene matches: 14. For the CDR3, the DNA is TGTGCCAGCAGCTCGAACTACAGGGGCGAGATCACCTACGAGCAGTACTTC. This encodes CASSSNYRGEITYEQYF. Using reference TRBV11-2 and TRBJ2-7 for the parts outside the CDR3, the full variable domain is EAGVAQSPRYKIIEKRQSVAFWCNPISGHATLYWYQQILGQGPKLLIQFQNNGVVDDSQLPKDRFSAERLKGVDSTLKIQPAKLEDSAVYLCASSSNYRGEITYEQYFGPGTRLTVT.

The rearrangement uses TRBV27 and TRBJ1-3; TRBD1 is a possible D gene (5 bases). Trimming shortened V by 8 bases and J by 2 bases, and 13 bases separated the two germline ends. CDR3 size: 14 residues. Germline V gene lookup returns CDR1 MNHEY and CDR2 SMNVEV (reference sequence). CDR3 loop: CASGPGTPGNTIYF. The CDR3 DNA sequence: TGTGCCAGCGGCCCCGGGACGCCTGGAAACACCATATATTTT.

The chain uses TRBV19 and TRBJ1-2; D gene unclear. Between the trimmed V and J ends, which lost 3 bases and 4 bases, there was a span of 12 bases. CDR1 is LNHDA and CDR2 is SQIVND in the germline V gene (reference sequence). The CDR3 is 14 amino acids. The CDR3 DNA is TGTGCCAGTAGTATTCGTCAGGACTTCTATGGCTACACCTTC. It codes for CASSIRQDFYGYTF. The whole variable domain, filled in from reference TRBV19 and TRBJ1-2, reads DGGITQSPKYLFRKEGQNVTLSCEQNLNHDAMYWYRQDPGQGLRLIYYSQIVNDFQKGDIAEGYSVSREKKESFPLTVTSAQKNPTAFYLCASSIRQDFYGYTFGSGTRLTVV.

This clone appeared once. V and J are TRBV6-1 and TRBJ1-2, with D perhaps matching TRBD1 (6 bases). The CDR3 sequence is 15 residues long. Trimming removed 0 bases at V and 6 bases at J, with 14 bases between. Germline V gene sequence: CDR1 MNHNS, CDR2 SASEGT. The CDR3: CASSEASQGKDGYTF. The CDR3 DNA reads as TGTGCCAGCAGTGAAGCTTCCCAGGGGAAGGATGGCTACACCTTC.

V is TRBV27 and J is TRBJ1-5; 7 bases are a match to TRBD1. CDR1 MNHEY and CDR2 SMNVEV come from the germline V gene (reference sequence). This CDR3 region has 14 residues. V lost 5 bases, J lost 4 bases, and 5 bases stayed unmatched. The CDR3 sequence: CASSQTGVNQPQHF. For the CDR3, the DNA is TGTGCCAGCAGTCAAACAGGGGTAAATCAGCCCCAGCATTTT.

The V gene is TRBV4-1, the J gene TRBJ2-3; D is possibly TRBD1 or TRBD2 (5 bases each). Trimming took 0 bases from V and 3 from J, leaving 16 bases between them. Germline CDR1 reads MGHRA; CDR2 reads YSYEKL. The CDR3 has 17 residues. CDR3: CASSQELGTGGTDTQYF. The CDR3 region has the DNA TGCGCCAGCAGCCAAGAATTGGGGACCGGAGGAACAGATACGCAGTATTTT.

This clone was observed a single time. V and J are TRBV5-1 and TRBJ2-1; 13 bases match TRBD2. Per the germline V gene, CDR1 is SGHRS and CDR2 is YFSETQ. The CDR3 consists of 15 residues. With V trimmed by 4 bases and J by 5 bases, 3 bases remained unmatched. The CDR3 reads CASSKGLAGNNEQFF. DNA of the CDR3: TGCGCCAGCAGCAAGGGACTAGCGGGGAACAATGAGCAGTTCTTC.

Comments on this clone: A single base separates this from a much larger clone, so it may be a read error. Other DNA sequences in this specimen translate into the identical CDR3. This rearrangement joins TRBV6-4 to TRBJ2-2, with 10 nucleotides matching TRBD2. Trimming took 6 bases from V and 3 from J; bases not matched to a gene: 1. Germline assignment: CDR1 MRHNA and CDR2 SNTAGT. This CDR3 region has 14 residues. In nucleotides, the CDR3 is TGTGCCAGCAGCGGACTAGCGGACACCGGGGAGCTGTTTTTT. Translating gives CASSGLADTGELFF.